Presented here are 23 T cell receptor beta chains from one specimen sequenced in a study of blood T cell repertoires in COVID-19. Assay used: immunoSEQ multiplex PCR; TCRdb lists only in-frame clones, some missing. The table includes 150,000 to 200,000 clones, 89% detected once. Source material: PBMCs or T cells enriched from blood (not recorded which). Receptors originate from a woman aged 18-29 years who had recovered from COVID-19.

This clone was observed a single time. This chain connects TRBV4-3 to TRBJ1-1; no firm D call. Germline CDR1 reads LGHNA; CDR2 reads YSLEER. The CDR3 spans 15 residues. Deletions cut 1 base from V and 1 base from J, with 10 bases between. The CDR3 DNA is TGCGCCAGCAGCCAAGGGGTAACAGAGAACACTGAAGCTTTCTTT. Protein: CASSQGVTENTEAFF.

CDR3 in amino acids: CASSVGAAQVAQHF. The CDR3 DNA sequence: TGTGCCAGCAGTGTCGGAGCAGCGCAAGTGGCCCAGCATTTT. The J gene is TRBJ1-5, the V gene TRBV2; D is unresolved. Germline V CDR1 and CDR2: SNHLY, FYNNEI. The V end was cut by 4 bases, the J end by 11 bases, with 18 bases between. The CDR3 length is 14 residues.

J is TRBJ1-4 and V is TRBV30; D is unclear. Germline V gives CDR1 GTSNPN, CDR2 SVGIG (reference sequence). The CDR3 is made up of 12 amino acids. The CDR3 coding sequence is TGTGCTCAAAGCCGGGGAAATGAAAAACTGTTTTTT. It codes for CAQSRGNEKLFF. The entire variable domain, with the rest obtained from reference TRBV30 and TRBJ1-4, is as follows: SQTIHQWPATLVQPVGSPLSLECTVEGTSNPNLYWYRQAAGRGLQLLFYSVGIGQISSEVPQNLSASRPQDRQFILSSKKLLLSDSGFYLCAQSRGNEKLFFGSGTQLSVL.

The chain links TRBV4-2 to TRBJ2-7; 9 bases align to TRBD2. The CDR3 sequence is 15 residues long. The germline gives CDR1 LGHNA, CDR2 YNFKEQ. V was clipped by 3 bases and J by 6 bases; unmatched bases: 9. Here the CDR3 reads CASSQPGLASVEQYF. CDR3 in DNA: TGTGCCAGCAGCCAGCCGGGACTAGCTTCCGTCGAGCAGTACTTC.

The table lists this clone with a few counts. The chain links TRBV5-1 to TRBJ1-2; 7 nucleotides agree with TRBD1. V dropped 4 bases and J dropped 3; count of bases not matched to a gene: 9. Germline V CDR1 and CDR2: SGHRS, YFSETQ. CDR3 length: 15 residues. The CDR3 protein is CASSLLTGLHYGYTF. For the CDR3, the DNA is TGCGCCAGCAGCCTCCTGACAGGGTTACACTATGGCTACACCTTC.

This clone was found once. The chain links TRBV29-1 to TRBJ2-1, with TRBD2 matching over 8 bases. This CDR3 spans 16 amino acids. V was clipped by 4 bases and J by 6 bases; unmatched bases: 14. CDR1 is SQVTM, CDR2 ANQGSEA, per germline. CDR3 region: CSVVPQLVAGFNEQFF. The CDR3 DNA is TGCAGCGTTGTGCCCCAGCTCGTAGCGGGATTCAATGAGCAGTTCTTC.

The chain recombines TRBV6-4 with TRBJ2-7; 8 nucleotides align to TRBD2. This CDR3 comprises 14 residues. The V segment lost 3 bases and the J segment 0 bases; nucleotides outside the gene matches: 1. Germline lookup yields CDR1 MRHNA and CDR2 SNTAGT. The CDR3 loop is CASSETSGSYEQYF. The CDR3 DNA follows: TGTGCCAGCAGTGAAACTAGCGGCTCCTACGAGCAGTACTTC.

In DNA form, the CDR3 reads TGTGCCAGCAGTTTATGGGGGGGAGATCAGCCCCAGCATTTT. Protein: CASSLWGGDQPQHF. The chain joins TRBV27 to TRBJ1-5; TRBD1 might be the D (5 bases). V was cut by 1 base and J by 5 bases, with 9 bases left in between. This CDR3 contains 14 residues. CDR1 is MNHEY and CDR2 is SMNVEV in the germline V gene (reference sequence).

Of note for this clone: Other DNA sequences within the sample encode an identical CDR3. This chain connects TRBV3-1 (or the pseudogene TRBV3-2) to TRBJ2-7; 14 bases fit TRBD2. With V trimmed by 1 base and J by 5 bases, 1 base remained unmatched. Germline V lookup: CDR1 LGHDT, CDR2 YNNKEL (reference sequence). The CDR3 contains 15 residues. The CDR3 is CASSQGLAGGHEQYF. CDR3 coding DNA: TGTGCCAGCAGCCAAGGACTAGCGGGAGGGCACGAGCAGTACTTC.

The chain couples TRBV7-2 to TRBJ2-1; 10 bases are shared with TRBD2. Germline loops: CDR1 SGHTA, CDR2 FQGNSA. V gave up 5 bases and J gave up 6 bases; unmatched junction bases: 10. This CDR3 has 16 residues. DNA of the CDR3: TGTGCCAGCAGCCCCACCGGGACTAGCGCGGCCAATGAGCAGTTCTTC. The encoded protein is CASSPTGTSAANEQFF.

This sequence joins TRBV29-1 and TRBJ2-7, with D possibly TRBD2 on 5 matching bases. Trimming shortened V by 4 bases and J by 3 bases, and 13 bases separated the two germline ends. The CDR3 is 13 amino acids. The germline gives CDR1 SQVTM, CDR2 ANQGSEA. Written as DNA, the CDR3 is TGCAGCGTTGTTTGGGCCGGGAACTACGAGCAGTACTTC. This sequence encodes CSVVWAGNYEQYF.

This chain connects TRBV5-8 to TRBJ2-1; 7 nucleotides line up with TRBD2. Germline lookup yields CDR1 SGHTS and CDR2 YDEGEE. V lost 0 bases to trimming and J lost 8 bases; unmatched junction nucleotides: 11. This CDR3 is built from 16 residues. CDR3 residues: CASSLAAGDVRHEQFF. DNA for the CDR3: TGTGCCAGCAGCTTGGCGGCGGGAGATGTTAGGCATGAGCAGTTCTTC.

The chain recombines TRBV12-5 with TRBJ2-2, with 13 nucleotides matching TRBD2. With 6 bases clipped from V and 9 bases from J, the junction kept 4 bases outside the gene matches. From germline, CDR1 is LGHNT and CDR2 FRNRAP. This CDR3 is 14 amino acids long. CDR3 nucleotides: TGTGCTAGTGGCGCTGGGACTAGCGGGAGGGAGCTGTTTTTT. Its translation is CASGAGTSGRELFF. Full variable domain (outside the CDR3, taken from reference TRBV12-5 and TRBJ2-2): DARVTQTPRHKVTEMGQEVTMRCQPILGHNTVFWYRQTMMQGLELLAYFRNRAPLDDSGMPKDRFSAEMPDATLATLKIQPSEPRDSAVYFCASGAGTSGRELFFGEGSRLTVL.

V and J are TRBV19 and TRBJ1-5, with D possibly being TRBD1 (5 bases). The ends were cut back, 5 bases at V and 0 bases at J, with 11 bases in the middle. Germline V gives CDR1 LNHDA, CDR2 SQIVND (reference sequence). CDR3 length: 15 residues. The CDR3 region is CASSPRVYSNQPQHF. For the CDR3, the DNA is TGTGCCAGTAGTCCCAGGGTCTATAGCAATCAGCCCCAGCATTTT.

This clone was recorded only once. The V gene is TRBV3-1 (or the pseudogene TRBV3-2), the J gene TRBJ1-5, with D perhaps TRBD1 (5 bases). V dropped 0 bases and J dropped 6 bases, with 12 bases sitting between them. Germline V gene lookup returns CDR1 LGHDT and CDR2 YNNKEL (reference sequence). CDR3 length: 15 amino acids. Written as DNA, the CDR3 is TGTGCCAGCAGCCAAGATGGCGGGGGAGGTCAGCCCCAGCATTTT. It yields the protein CASSQDGGGGQPQHF.

The chain employs TRBV28 and TRBJ2-4, with 14 bases identical to TRBD2. The CDR3 is 19 residues long. V was pared by 8 bases and J by 0 bases, with 12 bases of the junction left unmatched. Germline-derived CDR1 and CDR2 are MDHEN and SYDVKM. This CDR3 reads CASSGTSGSGSLAKNIQYF. CDR3 DNA sequence: TGTGCCAGCTCCGGGACTAGCGGGAGTGGGTCCCTAGCCAAAAACATTCAGTACTTC.

In this sample, this clone turned up a few times. The chain recombines TRBV28 with TRBJ1-2; unclear D gene. Germline V gene sequence: CDR1 MDHEN, CDR2 SYDVKM. CDR3 length: 11 residues. V was pared by 5 bases and J by 8 bases, with 9 bases between. CDR3 nucleotides: TGTGCCAGCAGTGCGGTGCGGGGCTACACCTTC. Translating it yields CASSAVRGYTF.

This clone was seen just once. J is TRBJ2-1 and V is TRBV19, with a possible D match to TRBD2 (6 bases). The CDR3 sequence is 13 residues long. Germline V CDR1 and CDR2: LNHDA, SQIVND (reference sequence). V was trimmed by 2 bases and J by 9 bases, leaving 11 bases between them. The CDR3 DNA is TGTGCCAGTAGTATAAAGACTAGAGGTGAGCAGTTCTTC. Protein product: CASSIKTRGEQFF.

V usage is TRBV5-1 and J usage is TRBJ2-1; 8 bases are shared with TRBD2. The CDR3 loop spans 16 amino acids. The germline V gene has CDR1 SGHRS and CDR2 YFSETQ. V was clipped by 0 bases and J by 2 bases; unmatched bases: 4. The CDR3 spells CASSLVSAGAYNEQFF. CDR3 nucleotide sequence: TGCGCCAGCAGCTTGGTTTCAGCGGGAGCCTACAATGAGCAGTTCTTC.

The genes are TRBV7-9 and TRBJ2-2; the D gene is possibly TRBD1 (5 bases). CDR1 and CDR2 from the germline V gene are SEHNR and FQNEAQ (reference sequence). With 5 bases removed from V and 4 bases from J, the gap between germline ends came to 17 bases. CDR3 size: 16 residues. CDR3 DNA: TGTGCCAGCAGCCCAAGGGGCCCATCTTCCACCGGGGAGCTGTTTTTT. The encoded protein is CASSPRGPSSTGELFF. Together with reference TRBV7-9 and TRBJ2-2, the CDR3 gives the full variable domain: DTGVSQNPRHKITKRGQNVTFRCDPISEHNRLYWYRQTLGQGPEFLTYFQNEAQLEKSRLLSDRFSAERPKGSFSTLEIQRTEQGDSAMYLCASSPRGPSSTGELFFGEGSRLTVL.

V usage is TRBV28 and J usage is TRBJ2-7; 9 bases are a match to TRBD1. This CDR3 comprises 14 residues. With 6 bases clipped from V and 3 bases from J, the junction kept 6 bases outside the gene matches. Germline loops: CDR1 MDHEN, CDR2 SYDVKM. CDR3 region: CASRRTGVNYEQYF. The DNA for the CDR3 is TGTGCCAGCAGACGGACAGGGGTCAACTACGAGCAGTACTTC.

This chain joins TRBV3-1 (or the pseudogene TRBV3-2) and TRBJ2-7; TRBD2 matches 10 bases. The V gene's germline CDR1 is LGHDT and CDR2 YNNKEL (reference sequence). Losses at the gene ends were 1 base for V and 3 bases for J; bases not matched to a gene: 6. The CDR3 has 16 residues. CDR3 coding DNA: TGTGCCAGCAGCCAAGGTGCTCGGACTAGCGGCTACGAGCAGTACTTC. Translating gives CASSQGARTSGYEQYF.

The V call is TRBV4-1, the J call TRBJ2-1, with 11 bases fitting TRBD2. The germline V gene has CDR1 MGHRA and CDR2 YSYEKL. CDR3 length equals 14 residues. V lost 4 bases and J lost 13; bases outside the gene matches: 9. The CDR3 sequence: CASSRGIAGGIQFF. CDR3 nucleotides: TGCGCCAGCAGCCGAGGTATAGCGGGAGGGATTCAGTTCTTC.